Below are 21 T cell receptor beta chains sequenced from a single sample in a study of T cells in localized non-small cell lung cancer. Profiled with immunoSEQ multiplex PCR; TCRdb holds only in-frame clones, not every one. This sample yields roughly 34,000 clones, of which less than 80% are seen a single time; about 38% belongs to the top ten. Specimen: peripheral blood, collected before any cancer treatment. These receptors all stem from a male donor aged 60 or over with stage II squamous cell lung carcinoma.

Many counts were recorded for this clone. This rearrangement joins TRBV6-5 to TRBJ2-7; perhaps TRBD1 as D (7 bases). The CDR3 is 11 amino acids. V lost 8 bases and J lost 5, with 10 bases in between. Germline V CDR1 and CDR2: MNHEY, SVGAGI. CDR3 coding DNA: TGTGCCAGCTCAGGGGGGCACGAGCAGTACTTC. This translates into CASSGGHEQYF.

The chain has TRBV4-1 and TRBJ2-7, with 8 bases that match TRBD2. The CDR3 is 18 residues long. CDR1 MGHRA and CDR2 YSYEKL come from the germline V gene. J gave up 2 bases and V 0 bases, and 12 bases lay outside the gene matches. This chain's CDR3 is CASSQEGLRASGPYEQYF. Written as DNA, the CDR3 is TGCGCCAGCAGCCAAGAGGGCTTAAGGGCTAGCGGGCCCTACGAGCAGTACTTC.

V and J are TRBV28 and TRBJ2-7, with 12 bases lining up with TRBD2. In germline, CDR1 is MDHEN, CDR2 SYDVKM. The length of the CDR3 is 15 residues. Trimming took 6 bases from V and 3 from J; bases not matched to a gene: 6. The CDR3 nucleotides read TGTGCCAGCAGCCTAGCGGGAGGGTCGAACTACGAGCAGTACTTC. This sequence encodes CASSLAGGSNYEQYF.

This clone was detected only a few times. This same CDR3 is encoded by further DNA sequences in the sample. CDR3: CASSRGQGTDTQYF. CDR3 in DNA: TGTGCCAGCAGCCGCGGACAGGGCACAGATACGCAGTATTTT. The rearrangement joins TRBV4-2 to TRBJ2-3; 7 nucleotides align to TRBD1. Germline CDR1 and CDR2: LGHNA and YNFKEQ. J gave up 1 base and V 4 bases, and 2 bases lay outside the gene matches. CDR3 length equals 14 residues.

The rearrangement uses TRBV19 and TRBJ1-5; D may be TRBD1 (5 bases). There are 14 residues in the CDR3. Germline assignment: CDR1 LNHDA and CDR2 SQIVND (reference sequence). The V end lost 3 bases, the J end lost 1 base, and 7 bases lay between the germline ends. The CDR3 sequence: CASSIRDSNQPQHF. CDR3 coding DNA: TGTGCCAGTAGTATCCGGGACAGCAATCAGCCCCAGCATTTT.

This chain uses TRBV15 with TRBJ1-1; no clear D gene. This CDR3 has 16 amino acids. Trimming removed 1 base at V and 0 bases at J, with 12 bases between. From germline, CDR1 is LNHNV and CDR2 YYDKDF (reference sequence). This chain's CDR3 is CATSRGATILNTEAFF. CDR3 coding DNA: TGTGCCACCAGCAGAGGGGCGACAATATTGAACACTGAAGCTTTCTTT.

The chain has TRBV5-6 and TRBJ2-5; D unresolved. Germline V gene sequence: CDR1 SGHDT, CDR2 YYEEEE. V was trimmed by 0 bases and J by 4 bases, leaving 10 bases between them. This CDR3 is 14 amino acids long. This chain's CDR3 is CASSLGQVGETQYF. The CDR3 DNA reads as TGTGCCAGCAGCTTGGGTCAGGTGGGAGAGACCCAGTACTTC.

This chain connects TRBV6-5 to TRBJ2-3; possibly TRBD1 or TRBD2 for D (5 bases each). CDR3 length: 13 amino acids. Looked up from germline, CDR1 is MNHEY and CDR2 is SVGAGI. Trimming took 2 bases from V and 4 from J, leaving 7 bases between them. For the CDR3, the DNA is TGTGCCAGCAGTTACCTGGGGGCAGATACGCAGTATTTT. Its translation is CASSYLGADTQYF.

The chain joins TRBV6-1 to TRBJ2-6; 7 nucleotides line up with TRBD1. The V gene end was trimmed by 7 bases and the J gene end by 2 bases; junction bases not matched to a gene: 2. The germline V gene encodes CDR1 MNHNS and CDR2 SASEGT. This CDR3 region has 14 residues. The CDR3 bases are TGTGCCAGCAACGACAGGGCTGGGGCCAACGTCCTGACTTTC. Translation: CASNDRAGANVLTF.

J is TRBJ2-1 and V is TRBV11-3; 16 bases are shared with TRBD2. The V and J ends lost 4 bases and 4 bases, in that order; junction bases with no gene match: 4. This CDR3 spans 17 amino acids. CDR1 SGHNT and CDR2 YENEEA come from the germline V gene. CDR3 in DNA: TGTGCCAGCAGCTACGGGACTAGCGGGAGGGGGTACAATGAGCAGTTCTTC. It encodes CASSYGTSGRGYNEQFF.

V and J are TRBV5-8 and TRBJ2-1; 10 positions agree with TRBD2. The CDR3 totals 17 residues. In germline, CDR1 is SGHTS, CDR2 YDEGEE. Losses at the gene ends were 4 bases for V and 8 bases for J; bases not matched to a gene: 15. The CDR3 nucleotides read TGTGCCAGCAGCGACGGCCTCTTTCCTAGCGGGAGTCATGAGCAGTTCTTC. Translation gives CASSDGLFPSGSHEQFF. The complete variable domain, with remaining parts taken from reference TRBV5-8 and TRBJ2-1, reads EAGVTQSPTHLIKTRGQQATLRCSPISGHTSVYWYQQALGLGLQFLLWYDEGEERNRGNFPPRFSGRQFPNYSSELNVNALELEDSALYLCASSDGLFPSGSHEQFFGPGTRLTVL.

This clone appeared a few times. The chain is built from TRBV5-1 and TRBJ2-4, with 10 nucleotides matching TRBD1. V shed 6 bases and J 0 bases; nucleotides not matched to a gene: 9. Germline-derived CDR1 and CDR2 are SGHRS and YFSETQ. The CDR3 length is 17 residues. The CDR3 bases are TGCGCCAGCATGGAGACAGGGGGCGGTTTAGCCAAAAACATTCAGTACTTC. This translates into CASMETGGGLAKNIQYF. The full variable domain, rest sourced from reference TRBV5-1 and TRBJ2-4, is KAGVTQTPRYLIKTRGQQVTLSCSPISGHRSVSWYQQTPGQGLQFLFEYFSETQRNKGNFPGRFSGRQFSNSRSEMNVSTLELGDSALYLCASMETGGGLAKNIQYFGAGTRLSVL.

The CDR3 sequence: CASSQDNRGSNEKLFF. Here the CDR3 DNA reads TGCGCCAGCAGCCAAGATAATAGGGGATCTAATGAAAAACTGTTTTTT. The rearrangement joins TRBV4-3 to TRBJ1-4, with a weak D call TRBD1 (5 bases). Germline V gene data show CDR1 as LGHNA and CDR2 as YSLEER. The CDR3 consists of 16 residues. Trimming left V 0 bases short and J 3 bases short, with 11 bases between.

V usage is TRBV6-1 and J usage is TRBJ2-3; unclear D gene. Looked up from germline, CDR1 is MNHNS and CDR2 is SASEGT. The CDR3 runs to 14 residues. V was shortened by 3 bases and J by 7 bases, with 14 bases between the two germline ends. The CDR3, as DNA: TGTGCCAGCAGTGAGCAGTGGGGTCAGAATACGCAGTATTTT. It encodes CASSEQWGQNTQYF.

V and J are TRBV14 and TRBJ2-1; the D gene is possibly TRBD1 (6 bases). This CDR3 is built from 17 residues. The germline V gene encodes CDR1 SGHDN and CDR2 FVKESK. V lost 0 bases to trimming and J lost 4 bases, with 16 bases between them. CDR3 nucleotide sequence: TGTGCCAGCAGCCAAGATGCGGTTTTACAGGGATACAATGAGCAGTTCTTC. Residues: CASSQDAVLQGYNEQFF.

This rearrangement joins TRBV6-1 to TRBJ2-7; TRBD1 is a possible D gene (5 bases). Between the trimmed V and J ends, which lost 3 bases and 4 bases, there was a span of 10 bases. Germline CDR1 and CDR2: MNHNS and SASEGT. The CDR3 loop spans 13 amino acids. CDR3 coding DNA: TGTGCCAGCAGTGAGTTCAGGGTGTACGAGCAGTACTTC. It yields the protein CASSEFRVYEQYF.

The V and J genes are TRBV7-2 and TRBJ2-2, with D perhaps matching TRBD2 (5 bases). CDR1 and CDR2 (germline): SGHTA, FQGNSA. The CDR3 covers 15 residues. V lost 4 bases and J 4 bases, leaving 13 bases between the germline ends. The CDR3 coding sequence is TGTGCCAGCAGCTCGAGAGGGCCTGGCACCGGGGAGCTGTTTTTT. Amino acid sequence: CASSSRGPGTGELFF.

This clone was seen only a few times. V gene TRBV7-8 combines with J gene TRBJ1-5, with a possible D match to TRBD1 (5 bases). Trimming removed 0 bases from V and 7 bases from J, with 7 bases in between. The CDR3 length is 13 residues. From germline, CDR1 is SGHVS and CDR2 FQNEAQ. The CDR3 DNA follows: TGTGCCAGCAGCTTAGCTGGGGACCAGCCCCAGCATTTT. This translates into CASSLAGDQPQHF.

This chain uses TRBV19 with TRBJ2-2; 8 bases agree with TRBD1. The germline gives CDR1 LNHDA, CDR2 SQIVND (reference sequence). This CDR3 spans 13 amino acids. V shed 8 bases, J shed 6 bases, and the junction held 5 bases outside the gene matches. The chain's CDR3 is CASSVQGAGELFF. The CDR3, as DNA: TGTGCCAGTTCCGTACAGGGGGCCGGGGAGCTGTTTTTT. The full variable domain, its missing parts supplied by reference TRBV19 and TRBJ2-2, is DGGITQSPKYLFRKEGQNVTLSCEQNLNHDAMYWYRQDPGQGLRLIYYSQIVNDFQKGDIAEGYSVSREKKESFPLTVTSAQKNPTAFYLCASSVQGAGELFFGEGSRLTVL.

This clone was picked up a small number of times. The chain is built from TRBV6-5 and TRBJ2-3; D possibly corresponds to TRBD2 (6 bases). Germline V gene sequence: CDR1 MNHEY, CDR2 SVGAGI. There are 15 residues in the CDR3. V dropped 0 bases and J dropped 7 bases, with 14 bases sitting between them. The chain's CDR3 is CASSYSRDSKNTQYF. The CDR3, as DNA: TGTGCCAGCAGTTACTCGAGGGACTCGAAAAATACGCAGTATTTT.

The gene calls are TRBV15 and TRBJ2-5; 12 bases agree with TRBD1. Per germline, CDR1 LNHNV and CDR2 YYDKDF (reference sequence). This CDR3 has 19 amino acids. The ends lost 0 bases at V and 4 bases at J; junction bases unmatched: 12. CDR3 in amino acids: CATSRDRGQGAWGGETQYF. The CDR3 nucleotides are TGTGCCACCAGCAGAGATAGGGGACAGGGGGCGTGGGGTGGAGAGACCCAGTACTTC.